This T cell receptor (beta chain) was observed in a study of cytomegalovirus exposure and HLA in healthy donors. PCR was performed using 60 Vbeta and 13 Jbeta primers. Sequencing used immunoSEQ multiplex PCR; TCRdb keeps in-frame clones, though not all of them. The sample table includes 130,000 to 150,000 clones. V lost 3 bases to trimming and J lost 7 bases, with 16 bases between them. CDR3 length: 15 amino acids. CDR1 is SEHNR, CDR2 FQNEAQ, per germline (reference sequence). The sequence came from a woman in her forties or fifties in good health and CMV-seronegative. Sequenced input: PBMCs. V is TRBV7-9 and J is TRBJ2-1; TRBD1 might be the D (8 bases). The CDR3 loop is CASSFQGAGGNEQFF. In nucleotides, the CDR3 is TGTGCCAGCAGCTTCCAGGGGGCCGGGGGGAATGAGCAGTTCTTC.